Here is one T cell receptor beta chain with its context. Its matching antigen is unknown. This entry comes from a study of T cells in Graves' hyperthyroidism and ophthalmopathy. CDR3 size: 16 residues. Trimming cost V 5 bases and J 1 base, with 13 bases left between them. CDR1 is KGHDR, CDR2 SFDVKD, per germline. Study results and caveats: Among clonotypes expanded in thyroid above 0.001, most were also found in blood. Through a model of 13 V-J features, ophthalmopathy was separated from stable hyperthyroidism.

Researchers took RNA transcripts and amplified the TCR beta CDR3 regions from them. TCR CDR3 underwent first-round RT-PCR with the HTBI primer set. TCRdb re-called the multiplex PCR reads through MiXCR, storing one row per CDR3 protein. The data hold hundreds of thousands of distinct CDR3 sequences, with over 15% observed a single time. The sequence was collected from a woman aged 18-29 years with Graves' hyperthyroidism. The V and J genes are TRBV24-1 and TRBJ2-2, with D hard to call. The sample comprised blood. For the CDR3, the DNA is TGTGCCACCAGTGTAAGCACAGTCTTGAACACCGGGGAGCTGTTTTTT. Translating it yields CATSVSTVLNTGELFF.